These 10 T cell receptor beta chains originate from one sample sequenced in a study of beta chain features in type 1 diabetes. Isolated RNA was reverse transcribed in full, so expressed TCRB transcripts were sequenced. The table came from immunoSEQ multiplex PCR; TCRdb's copy has only in-frame clones and leaves some out. Of about 140,000 clones listed, 9% to 10% were seen once; the top ten hold approximately 0.69%. Sequencing input: central memory CD4+ T cells from blood. The receptors derive from a woman aged 40 to 50 in good health.

This clone was detected only a few times. The chain links TRBV2 to TRBJ2-3; a weak D match, TRBD2 (6 bases). The CDR3 covers 15 residues. V was shortened by 11 bases and J by 0 bases, with 18 bases between the two germline ends. Germline V gene data show CDR1 as SNHLY and CDR2 as FYNNEI. CDR3: CACAPGTGSTDTQYF. CDR3 nucleotide sequence: TGTGCCTGCGCTCCCGGGACTGGTAGCACAGATACGCAGTATTTT.

The rearrangement joins TRBV7-9 to TRBJ1-6; TRBD1 matches at 10 bases. This CDR3 is built from 15 residues. Trimming removed 5 bases from V and 10 bases from J; junction bases left unmatched: 8. CDR1 and CDR2 (germline): SEHNR, FQNEAQ (reference sequence). The chain's CDR3 is CASSRPGTGVSPLHF. CDR3 bases: TGTGCCAGCAGCAGACCCGGGACAGGGGTCTCACCCCTCCACTTT. Full variable domain (outside the CDR3, taken from reference TRBV7-9 and TRBJ1-6): DTGVSQNPRHKITKRGQNVTFRCDPISEHNRLYWYRQTLGQGPEFLTYFQNEAQLEKSRLLSDRFSAERPKGSFSTLEIQRTEQGDSAMYLCASSRPGTGVSPLHFGNGTRLTVT.

In its sample, this clone was seen a few times. The V call is TRBV23-1, the J call TRBJ2-1; 12 bases fit TRBD2. TRBV23-1 is recorded as an ORF, its role being uncertain. CDR3 length: 17 amino acids. Trimming cost V 0 bases and J 7 bases; bases outside gene matches: 7. CDR3 sequence: CASSQSCGLAGLNEQFF. The DNA for the CDR3 is TGCGCCAGCAGTCAATCCTGTGGACTAGCGGGGCTAAATGAGCAGTTCTTC.

Concerning this clone itself: The sample contains more than one DNA sequence encoding this CDR3. The V gene is TRBV5-4, the J gene TRBJ2-2; TRBD2 agrees at 12 bases. J lost 1 base, V lost 4 bases, and 2 bases had no gene match. The V gene's germline CDR1 is SGHNT and CDR2 YYREEE (reference sequence). The CDR3 runs 16 residues. The CDR3 protein is CASSLGLAGNTGELFF. The CDR3 coding sequence is TGTGCCAGCAGCCTGGGACTAGCGGGGAACACCGGGGAGCTGTTTTTT.

This clone was picked up many times. The chain carries TRBV7-8 and TRBJ2-7, with D tentatively TRBD1 (5 bases). The V end was cut by 1 base, the J end by 3 bases, with 13 bases between. In germline, CDR1 is SGHVS, CDR2 FQNEAQ. This CDR3 contains 15 residues. The CDR3 protein is CASSLGQSQGYEQYF. DNA of the CDR3: TGTGCCAGCAGCTTAGGACAGTCTCAGGGCTACGAGCAGTACTTC.

This clone was seen more than once but under ten times. This chain links TRBV19 with TRBJ2-3; D is unresolved. This CDR3 contains 13 residues. Trimming cost V 11 bases and J 0 bases, with 12 bases left between them. The germline CDR1 and CDR2 sequences are LNHDA and SQIVND (reference sequence). In DNA, the CDR3 is TGTGCCGTGTACAGTGCTAGCACAGATACGCAGTATTTT. It encodes CAVYSASTDTQYF.

This clone appeared a few times. This sample includes further DNA sequences coding for the same CDR3. The genes are TRBV19 and TRBJ2-2, with TRBD1 as a possible D gene (5 bases). Trimming stripped 6 bases from V and 6 bases from J, with 11 bases between. Germline CDR1 is LNHDA and CDR2 is SQIVND (reference sequence). The CDR3 covers 13 residues. The CDR3 is CASRGQGPGELFF. CDR3 coding DNA: TGTGCCAGTAGGGGGCAGGGCCCCGGGGAGCTGTTTTTT.

This clone was observed a few times. The CDR3 reads CASSLDLAGVETQYF. The CDR3 DNA is TGTGCCAGCAGCTTGGACCTAGCGGGGGTAGAGACCCAGTACTTC. This chain joins TRBV5-8 and TRBJ2-5; 10 nucleotides line up with TRBD2. CDR1 is SGHTS, CDR2 YDEGEE, per germline. This CDR3 has 15 amino acids. V gave up 0 bases and J gave up 4 bases; unmatched junction bases: 3. The variable domain in full, completed from reference TRBV5-8 and TRBJ2-5, reads EAGVTQSPTHLIKTRGQQATLRCSPISGHTSVYWYQQALGLGLQFLLWYDEGEERNRGNFPPRFSGRQFPNYSSELNVNALELEDSALYLCASSLDLAGVETQYFGPGTRLLVL.

CDR3 nucleotide sequence: TGTGCCAGCAGCGTGTCCGGGGGAGCGGGGGAAGAGACCCAGTACTTC. This encodes CASSVSGGAGEETQYF. The chain combines TRBV9 with TRBJ2-5, with 8 bases identical to TRBD2. The CDR3 is 16 amino acids. With 2 bases clipped from V and 3 bases from J, the junction kept 9 bases outside the gene matches. CDR1 SGDLS and CDR2 YYNGEE come from the germline V gene.

Ten or more counts support this clone. The V call is TRBV19, the J call TRBJ1-1; D remains ambiguous. The CDR3 has 11 residues. From germline, CDR1 is LNHDA and CDR2 SQIVND (reference sequence). V gave up 6 bases and J gave up 5 bases, with 7 bases separating them. The CDR3 sequence: CASSERTEAFF. The CDR3 nucleotides are TGTGCCAGTAGCGAGCGGACTGAAGCTTTCTTT. Drawing the rest from reference TRBV19 and TRBJ1-1, the complete variable domain is DGGITQSPKYLFRKEGQNVTLSCEQNLNHDAMYWYRQDPGQGLRLIYYSQIVNDFQKGDIAEGYSVSREKKESFPLTVTSAQKNPTAFYLCASSERTEAFFGQGTRLTVV.